One sample yielded the 5 T cell receptor beta chains listed below, sequenced in a study of T cells in Graves' hyperthyroidism and ophthalmopathy. There were TCR beta CDR3 regions amplified from RNA transcripts. Primed by the HTBI set, a first-round RT-PCR was run on the TCR CDR3. TCRdb reprocessed the multiplex PCR reads with MiXCR, giving one entry per CDR3 protein. The sample includes about 540,000 distinct CDR3 sequences, about 45% seen only once; the top ten take just under 8.5%. Specimen: peripheral blood or thyroid tissue (not recorded which). These receptors came from a woman aged 18-29 years with Graves' hyperthyroidism.

The chain combines TRBV6-5 with TRBJ2-5; 7 bases align to TRBD2. The CDR3 is made up of 16 amino acids. V lost 4 bases to trimming and J lost 5 bases; unmatched junction nucleotides: 13. The germline CDR1 and CDR2 sequences are MNHEY and SVGAGI. Here the CDR3 reads CASSSPGGVPSETQYF. In nucleotides, the CDR3 is TGTGCCAGCAGTTCCCCGGGGGGAGTGCCTTCGGAGACCCAGTACTTC.

The sample holds a few counts of this clonotype. This sequence joins TRBV7-2 and TRBJ2-5; D might be TRBD2 (5 bases). The germline V gene has CDR1 SGHTA and CDR2 FQGNSA. Trimming removed 0 bases from V and 5 bases from J, with 22 bases in between. The CDR3 consists of 18 residues. The CDR3 DNA follows: TGTGCCAGCAGCTTAGCGGACGGGGTGACCCCATCACGGGAGACCCAGTACTTC. This sequence encodes CASSLADGVTPSRETQYF.

The gene calls are TRBV6-5 and TRBJ1-2; 8 bases align to TRBD1. Germline V gives CDR1 MNHEY, CDR2 SVGAGI. V lost 3 bases and J lost 7; bases outside the gene matches: 4. The CDR3 sequence is 13 residues long. The CDR3, as DNA: TGTGCCAGCAGTTATTCAGGGGGCGCTGGCTACACCTTC. This sequence encodes CASSYSGGAGYTF.

This clonotype came up many times. The chain has TRBV29-1 and TRBJ2-7; D is undetermined. The V and J ends lost 1 base and 5 bases respectively, with 9 bases between them. Germline V gives CDR1 SQVTM, CDR2 ANQGSEA. The CDR3 is made up of 12 amino acids. The CDR3 sequence is CSVEGGPDEQYF. In DNA, the CDR3 is TGCAGCGTTGAAGGCGGACCGGACGAGCAGTACTTC.

This clonotype was seen repeatedly, ten times or more. The V gene is TRBV2, the J gene TRBJ1-5, with 7 bases matching TRBD1. The germline V gene has CDR1 SNHLY and CDR2 FYNNEI. V gave up 6 bases and J gave up 6 bases; unmatched junction bases: 5. The CDR3 contains 13 residues. The CDR3 loop is CASRRTGSQPQHF. In nucleotides, the CDR3 is TGTGCCAGCAGACGGACAGGTAGTCAGCCCCAGCATTTT. Complete variable domain (other parts from reference TRBV2 and TRBJ1-5): EPEVTQTPSHQVTQMGQEVILRCVPISNHLYFYWYRQILGQKVEFLVSFYNNEISEKSEIFDDQFSVERPDGSNFTLKIRSTKLEDSAMYFCASRRTGSQPQHFGDGTRLSIL.